This entry lists 20 T cell receptor beta chains sequenced from one sample in a study of CD8+CD57+ T cells in acquired aplastic anemia. Profiling of TCR beta VDJ combinations and CDR3 sequences used genomic DNA as template. TCRdb independently ran MiXCR on the reads; one entry per CDR3 protein. The sample includes 150,000 to 200,000 distinct CDR3 sequences, approximately 46% seen only once; the top ten take approximately 2.9%. The sample was sorted CD4+, CD8+, or CD8+CD57+ T cells (not recorded which) from PBMCs. Receptor source: a human donor in good health.

The chain employs TRBV9 and TRBJ2-1, with D perhaps TRBD1 (5 bases). Trimming took 3 bases from V and 6 from J, leaving 13 bases between them. The germline CDR1 and CDR2 sequences are SGDLS and YYNGEE. CDR3 size: 14 residues. CDR3 protein: CASSGQGRSNEQFF. CDR3 coding DNA: TGTGCCAGCAGCGGGCAGGGTCGTTCCAATGAGCAGTTCTTC. Full variable domain (missing parts from reference TRBV9 and TRBJ2-1): DSGVTQTPKHLITATGQRVTLRCSPRSGDLSVYWYQQSLDQGLQFLIQYYNGEERAKGNILERFSAQQFPDLHSELNLSSLELGDSALYFCASSGQGRSNEQFFGPGTRLTVL.

This clonotype showed up many times. The chain joins TRBV7-2 to TRBJ2-3; D may be TRBD2 (6 bases). Germline CDR1 SGHTA, CDR2 FQGNSA. The CDR3 spans 16 residues. V lost 5 bases, J lost 2 bases, and 17 bases lay in between. The CDR3: CASSVESGLYTDTQYF. The CDR3 nucleotides read TGTGCCAGCAGCGTGGAATCGGGACTCTACACAGATACGCAGTATTTT.

This clonotype was detected ten times or more. CDR3 protein: CASSFRGQGYYGYTF. The CDR3 bases are TGTGCCAGCAGCTTCCGAGGCCAGGGGTACTATGGCTACACCTTC. V usage is TRBV11-2 and J usage is TRBJ1-2, with D possibly being TRBD1 (6 bases). CDR3 length: 15 residues. Between the trimmed V and J ends, which lost 3 bases and 3 bases, there was a span of 14 bases. Germline V lookup: CDR1 SGHAT, CDR2 FQNNGV. Together with reference TRBV11-2 and TRBJ1-2, the CDR3 gives the full variable domain: EAGVAQSPRYKIIEKRQSVAFWCNPISGHATLYWYQQILGQGPKLLIQFQNNGVVDDSQLPKDRFSAERLKGVDSTLKIQPAKLEDSAVYLCASSFRGQGYYGYTFGSGTRLTVV.

This clonotype was detected ten times or more. The chain joins TRBV2 to TRBJ2-1; tentative D call: TRBD1 (5 bases). Trimming stripped 3 bases from V and 7 bases from J, with 10 bases between. CDR1 is SNHLY, CDR2 FYNNEI, per germline. The CDR3 has 13 residues. The CDR3 here is CASSDQGMNEQFF. The CDR3 DNA reads TGTGCCAGCAGTGATCAGGGTATGAATGAGCAGTTCTTC.

This clonotype was observed at least ten times. The CDR3 DNA reads TGTGCCACCCGGGACAGGAGCTCTGGAAACACCATATATTTT. Amino acids: CATRDRSSGNTIYF. The genes are TRBV10-3 and TRBJ1-3; 8 nucleotides agree with TRBD1. This CDR3 has 14 amino acids. The trim removed 10 bases at V and 0 bases at J, leaving 5 bases unmatched. CDR1 is ENHRY and CDR2 is SYGVKD in the germline V gene.

This clonotype was observed a few times. This sequence joins TRBV20-1 and TRBJ2-5, with D unresolved. The CDR3 has 12 residues. CDR1 is DFQATT, CDR2 SNEGSKA, per germline (reference sequence). V was trimmed by 6 bases and J by 1 base, leaving 9 bases between them. The CDR3 sequence: CSARAIQETQYF. The CDR3 region has the DNA TGCAGTGCACGGGCCATCCAAGAGACCCAGTACTTC.

This clonotype has at least ten counts. V usage is TRBV7-2 and J usage is TRBJ2-1; 7 nucleotides match TRBD1. The trim removed 1 base at V and 9 bases at J, leaving 9 bases unmatched. The germline CDR1 and CDR2 sequences are SGHTA and FQGNSA. This CDR3 contains 15 residues. As DNA, the CDR3 is TGTGCCAGCAGCTTAGAGACGGGGACAGAGAGTGAGCAGTTCTTC. The encoded protein is CASSLETGTESEQFF.

The chain employs TRBV7-6 and TRBJ1-2, with D uncertain. The V and J ends lost 5 bases and 6 bases respectively, with 13 bases between them. Germline V CDR1 and CDR2: SGHVS, FNYEAQ. This CDR3 comprises 13 residues. The CDR3 is CASSQPLRNGYTF. CDR3 DNA: TGTGCCAGCAGCCAACCCCTACGGAATGGCTACACCTTC. Together with reference TRBV7-6 and TRBJ1-2, the CDR3 gives the full variable domain: GAGVSQSPRYKVTKRGQDVALRCDPISGHVSLYWYRQALGQGPEFLTYFNYEAQQDKSGLPNDRFSAERPEGSISTLTIQRTEQRDSAMYRCASSQPLRNGYTFGSGTRLTVV.

The chain links TRBV24-1 to TRBJ2-1; D is tentatively TRBD1 or TRBD2 (5 bases each). Trimming removed 0 bases at V and 8 bases at J, with 16 bases between. The length of the CDR3 is 16 residues. In germline, CDR1 is KGHDR, CDR2 SFDVKD. CDR3 residues: CATSDLVPGRSDEQFF. For the CDR3, the DNA is TGTGCCACCAGTGATTTGGTCCCGGGACGGTCCGATGAGCAGTTCTTC.

This clonotype came up a few times. This chain joins TRBV20-1 and TRBJ2-1; the match to TRBD2 covers 7 bases. The CDR3 contains 12 residues. V lost 3 bases to trimming and J lost 13 bases; unmatched junction nucleotides: 9. The germline CDR1 and CDR2 sequences are DFQATT and SNEGSKA (reference sequence). For the CDR3, the DNA is TGCAGTGCTAGCCCCCCCCCGACTAGCCAGTTCTTC. Protein sequence: CSASPPPTSQFF.

This clonotype has at least ten counts. J is TRBJ2-1 and V is TRBV5-1; no clear D gene. Trimming left V 0 bases short and J 4 bases short, with 11 bases between. From germline, CDR1 is SGHRS and CDR2 YFSETQ. The CDR3 contains 15 residues. CDR3 DNA: TGCGCCAGCAGCTTGGAGTCTAACCCTTACAATGAGCAGTTCTTC. Amino acids: CASSLESNPYNEQFF.

This clonotype was seen at least ten times. The V gene is TRBV4-1, the J gene TRBJ2-2; 10 nucleotides agree with TRBD1. The germline CDR1 and CDR2 sequences are MGHRA and YSYEKL. J gave up 6 bases and V 1 base, and 5 bases lay outside the gene matches. This CDR3 comprises 16 residues. CDR3 DNA: TGCGCCAGCAGCCAAGTAAGGGACAGGGGCGCCGGGGAGCTGTTTTTT. It specifies CASSQVRDRGAGELFF.

Ten or more counts support this clonotype. This rearrangement joins TRBV2 to TRBJ1-2; D not certain. The CDR3 length is 15 residues. Trimming removed 7 bases at V and 7 bases at J, with 22 bases between. Per the germline V gene, CDR1 is SNHLY and CDR2 is FYNNEI. The CDR3 loop reads CASILSRGRAGGYTF. As DNA, the CDR3 is TGTGCCAGCATCTTGTCACGGGGTCGGGCTGGTGGCTACACCTTC.

The chain is built from TRBV5-1 and TRBJ2-6; D may be TRBD1 (6 bases). V dropped 7 bases and J dropped 1 base, with 12 bases sitting between them. Germline V CDR1 and CDR2: SGHRS, YFSETQ. The CDR3 has 15 residues. The CDR3 is CASGPQGSGANVLTF. DNA for the CDR3: TGCGCCAGCGGGCCTCAGGGGTCTGGGGCCAACGTCCTGACTTTC.

This clonotype was counted a few times. The genes are TRBV18 and TRBJ2-1, with D perhaps TRBD2 (5 bases). There are 15 residues in the CDR3. Germline CDR1 is KGHSH and CDR2 is LQKENI. The V end lost 2 bases, the J end lost 1 base, and 9 bases lay between the germline ends. The CDR3 here is CASSPFSGSYNEQFF. CDR3 bases: TGTGCCAGCTCACCATTTTCGGGATCCTACAATGAGCAGTTCTTC.

The CDR3 coding sequence is TGTGCCAGCAGCACCGGGACAGGGAATGGGGATACGCAGTATTTT. Translating gives CASSTGTGNGDTQYF. The J gene is TRBJ2-3, the V gene TRBV7-8; the match to TRBD1 covers 9 bases. Germline V gene data show CDR1 as SGHVS and CDR2 as FQNEAQ. The CDR3 has 15 amino acids. V was pared by 5 bases and J by 6 bases, with 9 bases of the junction left unmatched. Full variable domain (outside the CDR3, taken from reference TRBV7-8 and TRBJ2-3): GAGVSQSPRYKVAKRGQDVALRCDPISGHVSLFWYQQALGQGPEFLTYFQNEAQLDKSGLPSDRFFAERPEGSVSTLKIQRTQQEDSAVYLCASSTGTGNGDTQYFGPGTRLTVL.

The V call is TRBV7-8, the J call TRBJ1-2, with no clear D. There are 14 residues in the CDR3. Germline CDR1 is SGHVS and CDR2 is FQNEAQ. V was trimmed by 1 base and J by 0 bases, leaving 6 bases between them. The CDR3: CASSLGPSNYGYTF. CDR3 sequence (DNA): TGTGCCAGCAGCTTAGGCCCGTCTAACTATGGCTACACCTTC.

Notes on this clonotype: Given a much more abundant clone one base away, this may be a read error. This sequence joins TRBV29-1 and TRBJ2-7; 8 bases fit TRBD1. Germline CDR1 reads SQVTM; CDR2 reads ANQGSEA. The CDR3 length is 13 residues. V lost 6 bases and J lost 0; bases outside the gene matches: 4. Here the CDR3 reads CSVTGGSSYEQYF. The CDR3 nucleotides read TGCAGCGTCACAGGGGGTAGCTCCTACGAGCAGTACTTC.

This clonotype was found many times. The chain employs TRBV28 and TRBJ1-2; no definite D call. Trimming stripped 3 bases from V and 3 bases from J, with 2 bases between. The length of the CDR3 is 11 residues. The germline CDR1 and CDR2 sequences are MDHEN and SYDVKM. The CDR3: CASSFHYGYTF. The CDR3 DNA follows: TGTGCCAGCAGTTTCCACTATGGCTACACCTTC.

V and J are TRBV20-1 and TRBJ2-7; D is possibly TRBD2 (6 bases). V was pared by 8 bases and J by 7 bases, with 15 bases between. Germline assignment: CDR1 DFQATT and CDR2 SNEGSKA (reference sequence). The CDR3 is 11 residues long. In DNA, the CDR3 is TGCAGTATAACACGTCGGGGGGAGCAGTACTTC. Translating it yields CSITRRGEQYF.